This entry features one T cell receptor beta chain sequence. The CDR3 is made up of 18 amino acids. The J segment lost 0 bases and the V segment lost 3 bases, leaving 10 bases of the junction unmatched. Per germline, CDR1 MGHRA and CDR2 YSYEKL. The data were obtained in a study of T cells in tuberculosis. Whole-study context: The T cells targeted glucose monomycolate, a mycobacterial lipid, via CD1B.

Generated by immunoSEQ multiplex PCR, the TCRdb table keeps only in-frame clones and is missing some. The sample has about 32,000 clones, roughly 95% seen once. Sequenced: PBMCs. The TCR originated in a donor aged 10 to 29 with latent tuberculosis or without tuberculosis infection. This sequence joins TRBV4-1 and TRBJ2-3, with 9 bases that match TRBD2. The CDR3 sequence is CASSHYGGLAGSTDTQYF. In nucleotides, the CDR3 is TGCGCCAGCAGCCATTATGGGGGGCTAGCGGGGAGCACAGATACGCAGTATTTT.